What follows is one T cell receptor beta chain and its context. The CDR3 length is 14 residues. CDR1 is MNHEY and CDR2 is SMNVEV in the germline V gene (reference sequence). Trimming cost V 4 bases and J 4 bases, with 11 bases left between them. The data were obtained in a study of blood T cell repertoires in COVID-19. Membership in each cohort depended on participant-reported clinical history. Before being deemed recovered, Cohort 3 donors had two negative PCRs, clearance, or symptom resolution. Generated by immunoSEQ multiplex PCR, the TCRdb table keeps only in-frame clones and is missing some. Among 300,000 or so clones listed, around nine tenths were seen once.

The V call is TRBV27, the J call TRBJ1-5; D uncertain. Source material: PBMCs or T cells enriched from blood (not recorded which). This clonotype was sampled from a man aged 55 to 70 who had recovered from COVID-19. CDR3 in amino acids: CASSSGSLNQPQHF. The CDR3 DNA reads TGTGCCAGCAGTTCCGGGTCCCTAAATCAGCCCCAGCATTTT.